These 32 T cell receptor beta chains were sequenced from one sample in a study of T cells after yellow fever vaccination. Using its own MiXCR run on the 5' RACE reads, TCRdb lists one record per CDR3 protein. The sample carries some 160,000 distinct CDR3 sequences, around 9.7% recorded once. Material: CD8+ T cells sorted from PBMCs, obtained 45 days after the yellow fever booster vaccination. These receptors originate from a man between 18 and 35 years old who received the YFV17D yellow fever vaccine.

The chain recombines TRBV9 with TRBJ2-7; the match to TRBD1 covers 7 bases. The CDR3 totals 15 residues. V trimming: 4 bases; J trimming: 2 bases; junction bases outside the gene matches: 9. The V gene's germline CDR1 is SGDLS and CDR2 YYNGEE. For the CDR3, the DNA is TGTGCCAGCAGCCCAGACGCCGGGACAGCCTACGAGCAGTACTTC. It codes for CASSPDAGTAYEQYF.

V usage is TRBV19 and J usage is TRBJ2-3; D might be TRBD2 (6 bases). CDR1 and CDR2 from the germline V gene are LNHDA and SQIVND (reference sequence). The CDR3 spans 14 residues. Trimming took 3 bases from V and 4 from J, leaving 11 bases between them. In DNA, the CDR3 is TGTGCCAGTAGTATGTTCGGGGGAGCAGATACGCAGTATTTT. Translated, it gives CASSMFGGADTQYF.

There are a few counts of this clonotype. The rearrangement joins TRBV29-1 to TRBJ2-7; unclear D gene. Germline V gene lookup returns CDR1 SQVTM and CDR2 ANQGSEA. Trimming took 4 bases from V and 7 from J, leaving 17 bases between them. This CDR3 is 13 amino acids long. CDR3 amino acids: CSVGEAGPEEQYF. The DNA of the CDR3 is TGCAGCGTTGGAGAAGCTGGCCCTGAGGAGCAGTACTTC.

The chain uses TRBV12-3 or TRBV12-4 and TRBJ1-5; TRBD1 matches at 9 bases. V lost 7 bases, J lost 5 bases, and 9 bases stayed unmatched. The CDR3 length is 15 residues. CDR3 nucleotides: TGTGCCAGCAATAACAGGGGGCGTCGAGATCAGCCCCAGCATTTT. Its translation is CASNNRGRRDQPQHF.

This clonotype was recorded a few times. V gene TRBV25-1 combines with J gene TRBJ1-2; D is perhaps TRBD1 (5 bases). V was pared by 3 bases and J by 3 bases, with 14 bases between. The germline V gene has CDR1 MGHDK and CDR2 SYGVNS. This CDR3 is 15 amino acids long. The CDR3 loop is CASSEEGADYYGYTF. DNA of the CDR3: TGTGCCAGCAGTGAGGAAGGGGCAGACTACTATGGCTACACCTTC.

The chain joins TRBV30 to TRBJ2-3; TRBD2 matches 10 bases. In germline, CDR1 is GTSNPN, CDR2 SVGIG (reference sequence). The CDR3 extends over 15 amino acids. The V and J ends lost 3 bases and 1 base, in that order; junction bases with no gene match: 4. CDR3 in amino acids: CAWSAGTSGTDTQYF. CDR3 nucleotide sequence: TGTGCCTGGAGCGCAGGGACTAGCGGCACAGATACGCAGTATTTT. The full variable domain, in which reference TRBV30 and TRBJ2-3 provide the parts outside the CDR3, is SQTIHQWPATLVQPVGSPLSLECTVEGTSNPNLYWYRQAAGRGLQLLFYSVGIGQISSEVPQNLSASRPQDRQFILSSKKLLLSDSGFYLCAWSAGTSGTDTQYFGPGTRLTVL.

This clonotype was picked up a small number of times. The genes are TRBV6-5 and TRBJ1-2, with D tentatively TRBD1 (6 bases). This CDR3 comprises 17 residues. In germline, CDR1 is MNHEY, CDR2 SVGAGI. V lost 2 bases and J 1 base, leaving 17 bases between the germline ends. CDR3 nucleotide sequence: TGTGCCAGCAGTTACAAAGTCGCAGGGGCAATTAACTATGGCTACACCTTC. Amino acid sequence: CASSYKVAGAINYGYTF.

The chain carries TRBV11-1 and TRBJ1-1; D is uncertain. This CDR3 region has 13 residues. Looked up from germline, CDR1 is SGHAT and CDR2 is FQDESV (reference sequence). V lost 5 bases to trimming and J lost 6 bases, with 13 bases between them. The CDR3 loop is CASSRSINPEAFF. DNA of the CDR3: TGTGCCAGCAGCCGATCGATAAACCCTGAAGCTTTCTTT. Together with reference TRBV11-1 and TRBJ1-1, the CDR3 gives the full variable domain: EAEVAQSPRYKITEKSQAVAFWCDPISGHATLYWYRQILGQGPELLVQFQDESVVDDSQLPKDRFSAERLKGVDSTLKIQPAELGDSAMYLCASSRSINPEAFFGQGTRLTVV.

This rearrangement joins TRBV15 to TRBJ2-1; D uncertain. The CDR3 consists of 15 residues. Germline CDR1 and CDR2: LNHNV and YYDKDF (reference sequence). The V and J ends lost 3 bases and 1 base respectively, with 10 bases between them. DNA of the CDR3: TGTGCCACCAGCAGCCTGCCGACATCCTACAATGAGCAGTTCTTC. Translation: CATSSLPTSYNEQFF.

This sequence joins TRBV6-2 or TRBV6-3 and TRBJ2-7; TRBD1 matches 8 bases. Germline CDR1 MNHEY, CDR2 SVGEGT. The CDR3 is made up of 14 amino acids. With V trimmed by 5 bases and J by 2 bases, 5 bases remained unmatched. The CDR3, as DNA: TGTGCCAGCAGTGTTACGGGACAGGCCTACGAGCAGTACTTC. It specifies CASSVTGQAYEQYF.

Only a few counts were recorded for this clonotype. The chain recombines TRBV5-6 with TRBJ1-2; TRBD1 matches 9 bases. The CDR3 is 17 amino acids. The junction had 14 bases not matched to a gene; V was cut back by 2 bases and J by 6 bases. Germline V CDR1 and CDR2: SGHDT, YYEEEE. The CDR3 spells CASSFGLTPGQGHGYTF. The CDR3, as DNA: TGTGCCAGCAGCTTTGGTCTGACTCCGGGACAGGGACATGGCTACACCTTC.

This clonotype has a count of ten or more. The chain recombines TRBV7-2 with TRBJ1-4, with D maybe TRBD1 (5 bases). The CDR3 runs 13 residues. V was pared by 8 bases and J by 6 bases, with 13 bases between. The V gene's germline CDR1 is SGHTA and CDR2 FQGNSA. The CDR3 DNA reads TGTGCCAGCCGTGGGGGAGCGGATGAAAAACTGTTTTTT. Translated: CASRGGADEKLFF.

This clonotype was seen a few times. The V and J genes are TRBV12-5 and TRBJ1-2, with TRBD1 as a possible D gene (5 bases). The CDR3 has 11 residues. Trimming shortened V by 0 bases and J by 14 bases, and 10 bases separated the two germline ends. The germline V gene has CDR1 LGHNT and CDR2 FRNRAP. For the CDR3, the DNA is TGTGCTAGTGGTTTGGTTCCGACAGCTACCTTC. It encodes CASGLVPTATF.

This clonotype came up a few times. This chain connects TRBV7-6 to TRBJ2-7; D is unresolved. Germline values: CDR1 SGHVS, CDR2 FNYEAQ. Trimming pared 1 base from V and 6 bases from J, leaving 19 bases between. The CDR3 is made up of 16 amino acids. CDR3 nucleotide sequence: TGTGCCAGCAGCTTAGAAGCTGGCGCACTCGCGCCCGAGCAGTACTTC. Amino acids: CASSLEAGALAPEQYF.

This clonotype was detected ten times or more. This rearrangement joins TRBV5-4 to TRBJ1-2, with D perhaps TRBD1 (6 bases). Germline-derived CDR1 and CDR2 are SGHNT and YYREEE (reference sequence). Deletions cut 1 base from V and 9 bases from J, with 7 bases between. This CDR3 contains 11 residues. The CDR3 DNA sequence: TGTGCCAGCAGCTTGACAGGGAGCTACACCTTC. Translation gives CASSLTGSYTF.

The table lists this clonotype with a few counts. The chain employs TRBV4-1 and TRBJ2-3; D is possibly TRBD2 (6 bases). Germline V CDR1 and CDR2: MGHRA, YSYEKL. The V and J ends lost 0 bases and 4 bases respectively, with 8 bases between them. The CDR3 is 14 residues long. CDR3: CASSQEAGADTQYF. The CDR3 region has the DNA TGCGCCAGCAGCCAAGAAGCGGGTGCAGATACGCAGTATTTT.

This clonotype was detected a few times. The genes are TRBV27 and TRBJ2-7, with unresolved D. Germline CDR1 is MNHEY and CDR2 is SMNVEV (reference sequence). The CDR3 contains 15 residues. The germline V and J ends were trimmed by 2 bases and 0 bases, with 11 bases remaining between them. Written as DNA, the CDR3 is TGTGCCAGCAGTTTAAAAACAGTGGACTCCTACGAGCAGTACTTC. Its translation: CASSLKTVDSYEQYF.

The chain joins TRBV5-1 to TRBJ1-5; a possible D gene is TRBD1 (5 bases). The CDR3 spans 15 residues. The ends were cut back, 1 base at V and 7 bases at J, with 15 bases in the middle. Germline V CDR1 and CDR2: SGHRS, YFSETQ. The CDR3 nucleotides read TGCGCCAGCAGCTTGTGTACAGGCTCGGAGCAGCCCCAGCATTTT. This gives the protein CASSLCTGSEQPQHF.

This clonotype has more than one count but fewer than ten. The chain couples TRBV7-9 to TRBJ2-5, with D unresolved. V dropped 4 bases and J dropped 5 bases, with 14 bases sitting between them. This CDR3 region has 14 residues. CDR1 is SEHNR and CDR2 is FQNEAQ in the germline V gene (reference sequence). The CDR3 spells CASSSHNSWETQYF. As DNA, the CDR3 is TGTGCCAGCAGCTCTCACAATTCCTGGGAGACCCAGTACTTC. Using reference TRBV7-9 and TRBJ2-5 for the parts outside the CDR3, the full variable domain is DTGVSQNPRHKITKRGQNVTFRCDPISEHNRLYWYRQTLGQGPEFLTYFQNEAQLEKSRLLSDRFSAERPKGSFSTLEIQRTEQGDSAMYLCASSSHNSWETQYFGPGTRLLVL.

The chain uses TRBV18 and TRBJ1-5; no definite D call. The CDR3 length is 15 residues. Trimming took off 2 bases at V and 0 bases at J, with 8 bases between the two ends. Germline CDR1 is KGHSH and CDR2 is LQKENI. For the CDR3, the DNA is TGTGCCAGCTCACCAGGGCCTTATAGCAATCAGCCCCAGCATTTT. It translates to CASSPGPYSNQPQHF.

This clonotype was observed a few times. The chain joins TRBV7-9 to TRBJ2-3; D is uncertain. This CDR3 comprises 13 residues. V dropped 7 bases and J dropped 4 bases, with 12 bases sitting between them. Germline V gene data show CDR1 as SEHNR and CDR2 as FQNEAQ (reference sequence). CDR3 amino acids: CASTFSVADTQYF. CDR3 nucleotides: TGTGCCAGCACCTTTTCAGTGGCAGATACGCAGTATTTT.

This clonotype was observed a handful of times. The chain is built from TRBV10-3 and TRBJ1-2; perhaps TRBD1 as D (5 bases). This CDR3 comprises 16 residues. Trimming left V 0 bases short and J 7 bases short, with 18 bases between. Germline assignment: CDR1 ENHRY and CDR2 SYGVKD. CDR3 sequence (DNA): TGTGCCATCAGTGAGTCGATTCTGGCAGGGCCGGTTGGCTACACCTTC. Its translation: CAISESILAGPVGYTF.

The chain joins TRBV9 to TRBJ2-2, with D perhaps TRBD2 (6 bases). The V and J ends lost 4 bases and 4 bases respectively, with 20 bases between them. CDR3 length equals 17 residues. The germline gives CDR1 SGDLS, CDR2 YYNGEE. The CDR3 DNA sequence: TGTGCCAGCAGCTTCCGCGGCGGGGCCTGGGGCACCGGGGAGCTGTTTTTT. Protein sequence: CASSFRGGAWGTGELFF.

This clonotype was seen more than once but under ten times. The chain uses TRBV20-1 and TRBJ2-1; TRBD2 aligns across 13 bases. The V and J ends lost 1 base and 6 bases, in that order; junction bases with no gene match: 15. CDR3 size: 19 residues. CDR1 is DFQATT and CDR2 is SNEGSKA in the germline V gene (reference sequence). The CDR3 reads CSARAHRLAGGLYGNEQFF. In nucleotides, the CDR3 is TGCAGTGCTAGAGCACACAGACTAGCGGGGGGACTATACGGCAATGAGCAGTTCTTC.

CDR3 amino acids: CASSSGVSTGELFF. The CDR3 region has the DNA TGTGCCAGCAGCTCCGGGGTATCTACCGGGGAGCTGTTTTTT. The V call is TRBV7-8, the J call TRBJ2-2; TRBD2 might be the D (5 bases). The V end lost 4 bases, the J end lost 5 bases, and 11 bases lay between the germline ends. The CDR3 is 14 residues long. The V gene's germline CDR1 is SGHVS and CDR2 FQNEAQ.

The chain uses TRBV11-2 and TRBJ2-7, with D hard to call. The CDR3 extends over 11 amino acids. Germline values: CDR1 SGHAT, CDR2 FQNNGV. The V and J ends lost 7 bases and 5 bases respectively, with 9 bases between them. The CDR3 loop is CASTGSDEQYV. The CDR3 nucleotides are TGTGCCAGCACGGGTTCCGACGAGCAGTACGTC.

The V gene is TRBV4-3, the J gene TRBJ1-6, with D uncertain. The V end lost 1 base, the J end lost 8 bases, and 12 bases lay between the germline ends. Germline CDR1 is LGHNA and CDR2 is YSLEER. CDR3 length: 15 amino acids. DNA of the CDR3: TGCGCCAGCAGCCAAGGTCACATATCCTATTCACCCCTCCACTTT. This gives the protein CASSQGHISYSPLHF.

The V and J genes are TRBV20-1 and TRBJ2-7, with D unresolved. Trimming took 3 bases from V and 3 from J, leaving 15 bases between them. CDR3 size: 14 residues. The V gene's germline CDR1 is DFQATT and CDR2 SNEGSKA (reference sequence). This CDR3 is CSASKAAAFYEQYV. CDR3 nucleotides: TGCAGTGCTAGTAAGGCAGCCGCCTTCTACGAGCAGTACGTC.

The J gene is TRBJ2-7, the V gene TRBV12-3 or TRBV12-4; D not certain. This CDR3 is built from 11 residues. V was shortened by 3 bases and J by 6 bases, with 6 bases between the two germline ends. CDR3 sequence: CASSLTLEQYF. The CDR3, as DNA: TGTGCCAGCAGTTTGACGCTCGAGCAGTACTTC.

This rearrangement joins TRBV5-1 to TRBJ2-7; either TRBD1 or TRBD2 may supply D (5 bases each). The CDR3 is made up of 13 amino acids. V lost 4 bases and J lost 7, with 15 bases in between. Germline V gives CDR1 SGHRS, CDR2 YFSETQ. The CDR3 loop is CASSPGTAGEQYF. CDR3 sequence (DNA): TGCGCCAGCAGCCCAGGGACCGCGGGTGAGCAGTACTTC.

V is TRBV27 and J is TRBJ2-2; D is perhaps TRBD2 (6 bases). Germline V lookup: CDR1 MNHEY, CDR2 SMNVEV (reference sequence). V lost 2 bases and J 3 bases, leaving 7 bases between the germline ends. This CDR3 region has 14 residues. The CDR3 region is CASSLREHTGELFF. CDR3 sequence (DNA): TGTGCCAGCAGTTTACGGGAGCACACCGGGGAGCTGTTTTTT.

V usage is TRBV7-9 and J usage is TRBJ2-7; 8 bases agree with TRBD2. The CDR3 is 15 residues long. Germline lookup yields CDR1 SEHNR and CDR2 FQNEAQ (reference sequence). J was trimmed by 5 bases and V by 5 bases; bases with no gene match: 11. CDR3 region: CASSPGTRETDEQYF. The CDR3 nucleotides read TGTGCCAGCAGCCCCGGGACTAGAGAAACCGACGAGCAGTACTTC. Together with reference TRBV7-9 and TRBJ2-7, the CDR3 gives the full variable domain: DTGVSQNPRHKITKRGQNVTFRCDPISEHNRLYWYRQTLGQGPEFLTYFQNEAQLEKSRLLSDRFSAERPKGSFSTLEIQRTEQGDSAMYLCASSPGTRETDEQYFGPGTRLTVT.